Presented here are 18 T cell receptor beta chains from one specimen sequenced in a study of blood T cell repertoires in COVID-19. The table came from immunoSEQ multiplex PCR; TCRdb's copy has only in-frame clones and leaves some out. The repertoire holds 100,000 to 150,000 clones, with 81% as singletons. The sequenced sample was peripheral blood. These receptors all stem from a woman in her sixties with active or convalescent COVID-19.

This chain connects TRBV27 to TRBJ1-5; TRBD1 aligns across 9 bases. In germline, CDR1 is MNHEY, CDR2 SMNVEV (reference sequence). The CDR3 contains 15 residues. The V gene end was trimmed by 2 bases and the J gene end by 7 bases; junction bases not matched to a gene: 6. The CDR3 nucleotides are TGTGCCAGCAGTTTAGAAGGGACAGGGTACCAGCCCCAGCATTTT. It is translated as CASSLEGTGYQPQHF.

The chain uses TRBV5-5 and TRBJ1-6; 7 bases match TRBD1. Germline lookup yields CDR1 SGHKS and CDR2 YYEKEE (reference sequence). The CDR3 is made up of 16 amino acids. J lost 7 bases, V lost 1 base, and 8 bases had no gene match. The chain's CDR3 is CASSLTVLQGNSPLHF. The DNA for the CDR3 is TGTGCCAGCAGCTTGACCGTGTTACAGGGGAATTCACCCCTCCACTTT.

This rearrangement joins TRBV5-4 to TRBJ2-2, with a weak D call TRBD1 (6 bases). CDR1 and CDR2 (germline): SGHNT, YYREEE (reference sequence). The CDR3 spans 16 residues. V was pared by 4 bases and J by 1 base, with 14 bases between. CDR3 bases: TGTGCCAGCAGCAACCCGGGACAACGGAACACCGGGGAGCTGTTTTTT. Translated: CASSNPGQRNTGELFF.

The CDR3 sequence: CATSSDRFSPLHF. The CDR3 nucleotides read TGTGCCACCAGCAGCGACAGGTTTTCACCCCTCCACTTT. This chain links TRBV15 with TRBJ1-6; D perhaps matches TRBD1 (6 bases). There are 13 residues in the CDR3. Germline V gives CDR1 LNHNV, CDR2 YYDKDF (reference sequence). V lost 3 bases and J 9 bases, leaving 9 bases between the germline ends.

The V and J genes are TRBV9 and TRBJ2-2; 11 nucleotides line up with TRBD2. Trimming took 5 bases from V and 0 from J; bases not matched to a gene: 6. The germline CDR1 and CDR2 sequences are SGDLS and YYNGEE. This CDR3 comprises 17 residues. The CDR3 loop is CASSGTSGTSNTGELFF. In nucleotides, the CDR3 is TGTGCCAGCAGTGGGACTAGCGGAACCTCGAACACCGGGGAGCTGTTTTTT.

The genes are TRBV28 and TRBJ1-6; D may be TRBD1 (5 bases). The CDR3 loop spans 14 amino acids. Trimming took 2 bases from V and 8 from J, leaving 10 bases between them. Germline V CDR1 and CDR2: MDHEN, SYDVKM. CDR3 sequence (DNA): TGTGCCAGCAGTTTAGTTAGGGACTATTCACCCCTCCACTTT. It yields the protein CASSLVRDYSPLHF.

This clone was seen ten or more times. The V gene is TRBV4-1, the J gene TRBJ2-3, with a tentative D call TRBD2 (6 bases). CDR3 size: 17 residues. CDR1 and CDR2 (germline): MGHRA, YSYEKL. Deletions cut 4 bases from V and 0 bases from J, with 17 bases between. CDR3 in amino acids: CASSPLLLSGSTDTQYF. The CDR3 nucleotides read TGCGCCAGCAGCCCCCTCCTATTGAGCGGGAGCACAGATACGCAGTATTTT.

The J gene is TRBJ1-1, the V gene TRBV29-1, with 7 bases matching TRBD1. Trimming at V came to 7 bases and at J to 0 bases, leaving 5 bases not matched to a gene. Per the germline V gene, CDR1 is SQVTM and CDR2 is ANQGSEA. This CDR3 spans 13 amino acids. CDR3 bases: TGCAGCGCCAGACAGGGAATGAACACTGAAGCTTTCTTT. Translated: CSARQGMNTEAFF.

The gene calls are TRBV28 and TRBJ2-7, with D possibly TRBD1 on 5 matching bases. CDR3 length: 12 amino acids. Germline loops: CDR1 MDHEN, CDR2 SYDVKM. V was clipped by 3 bases and J by 5 bases, with 8 bases between them. CDR3 region: CASSLKGNEQYF. The CDR3 DNA sequence: TGTGCCAGCAGTTTGAAGGGGAACGAGCAGTACTTC.

This chain joins TRBV6-6 and TRBJ2-1, with a possible D match to TRBD1 (6 bases). This CDR3 has 13 amino acids. CDR1 and CDR2 from the germline V gene are MNHNY and SVGAGI (reference sequence). V shed 6 bases and J shed 3 bases, with 9 bases lying between them. The CDR3 region is CASSVQGYNEQFF. DNA for the CDR3: TGTGCCAGCAGCGTACAGGGCTACAATGAGCAGTTCTTC.

The chain recombines TRBV20-1 with TRBJ1-1, with TRBD1 as a possible D gene (6 bases). Germline loops: CDR1 DFQATT, CDR2 SNEGSKA (reference sequence). The CDR3 sequence is 11 residues long. V lost 2 bases and J lost 11, with 12 bases in between. CDR3 in amino acids: CSARRGIGAFF. The CDR3 DNA is TGCAGTGCTAGAAGGGGGATAGGCGCTTTCTTT.

The V gene is TRBV19, the J gene TRBJ1-5, with 8 bases lining up with TRBD1. CDR3 length: 14 amino acids. Looked up from germline, CDR1 is LNHDA and CDR2 is SQIVND (reference sequence). V was pared by 11 bases and J by 3 bases, with 9 bases of the junction left unmatched. Written as DNA, the CDR3 is TGTGCCGGGGGGGACAGGCCGTACAATCAGCCCCAGCATTTT. As protein: CAGGDRPYNQPQHF.

CDR3 DNA: TGCGCCAGCAGAGGGACTAGCGGGGCGACACAGGGTGAGCAGTTCTTC. The encoded protein is CASRGTSGATQGEQFF. The rearrangement uses TRBV5-1 and TRBJ2-1; 13 positions match TRBD2. The CDR3 is 16 amino acids. CDR1 is SGHRS and CDR2 is YFSETQ in the germline V gene. The V segment lost 5 bases and the J segment 9 bases; nucleotides outside the gene matches: 11.

The genes are TRBV6-6 and TRBJ2-5, with 7 bases that match TRBD2. The V gene end was trimmed by 5 bases and the J gene end by 1 base; junction bases not matched to a gene: 4. Germline CDR1 reads MNHNY; CDR2 reads SVGAGI (reference sequence). This CDR3 has 14 amino acids. The DNA for the CDR3 is TGTGCCAGCAGTCCTATAGCGGGCCAAGAGACCCAGTACTTC. Residues: CASSPIAGQETQYF.

J is TRBJ2-5 and V is TRBV9; 8 bases are shared with TRBD1. This CDR3 spans 15 amino acids. CDR1 is SGDLS, CDR2 YYNGEE, per germline. V trimming: 2 bases; J trimming: 4 bases; junction bases outside the gene matches: 7. CDR3 DNA sequence: TGTGCCAGCAGCGTCTCAGGGGGCGCGGCAGAGACCCAGTACTTC. It encodes CASSVSGGAAETQYF. Using reference TRBV9 and TRBJ2-5 for the parts outside the CDR3, the full variable domain is DSGVTQTPKHLITATGQRVTLRCSPRSGDLSVYWYQQSLDQGLQFLIQYYNGEERAKGNILERFSAQQFPDLHSELNLSSLELGDSALYFCASSVSGGAAETQYFGPGTRLLVL.

The chain combines TRBV5-5 with TRBJ1-2; D not certain. The V and J ends lost 0 bases and 4 bases respectively, with 19 bases between them. Germline V gene data show CDR1 as SGHKS and CDR2 as YYEKEE (reference sequence). This CDR3 comprises 17 residues. DNA for the CDR3: TGTGCCAGCAGCTTGGGATTTCCGGAGCCGGGGTCCTATGGCTACACCTTC. Amino acid sequence: CASSLGFPEPGSYGYTF.

The chain uses TRBV29-1 and TRBJ2-3; 7 nucleotides agree with TRBD2. The CDR3 has 17 residues. V shed 6 bases and J 1 base; nucleotides not matched to a gene: 16. Germline CDR1 is SQVTM and CDR2 is ANQGSEA. CDR3 protein: CSVRGGYGGSGTDTQYF. The CDR3 nucleotides are TGCAGCGTGAGGGGAGGGTACGGCGGGAGTGGCACAGATACGCAGTATTTT.

The rearrangement uses TRBV5-1 and TRBJ1-2, with TRBD1 as a possible D gene (5 bases). V was trimmed by 1 base and J by 1 base, leaving 17 bases between them. CDR1 is SGHRS and CDR2 is YFSETQ in the germline V gene. The length of the CDR3 is 17 residues. CDR3 in amino acids: CASSLSAPSTVNYGYTF. CDR3 sequence (DNA): TGCGCCAGCAGCTTGAGTGCCCCCTCGACAGTTAACTATGGCTACACCTTC.